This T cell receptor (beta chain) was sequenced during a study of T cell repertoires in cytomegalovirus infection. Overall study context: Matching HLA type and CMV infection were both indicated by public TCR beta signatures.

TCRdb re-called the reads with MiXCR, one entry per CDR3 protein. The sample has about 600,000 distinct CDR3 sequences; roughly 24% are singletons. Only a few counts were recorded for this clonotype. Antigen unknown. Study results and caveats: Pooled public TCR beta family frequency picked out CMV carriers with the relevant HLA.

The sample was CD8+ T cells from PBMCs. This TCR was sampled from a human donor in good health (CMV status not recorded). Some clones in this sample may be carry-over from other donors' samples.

CDR3 coding DNA: TGCAGTGCTAGGGATGCCGGGGAGCTGTTTTTT. This codes for CSARDAGELFF. J is TRBJ2-2 and V is TRBV20-1; D gene unclear. The length of the CDR3 is 11 residues. Trimming removed 3 bases from V and 6 bases from J, with 5 bases in between. The germline V gene encodes CDR1 DFQATT and CDR2 SNEGSKA (reference sequence).